Below, one TCR beta chain is given with its context. What it binds is unknown. Per germline, CDR1 SGDLS and CDR2 YYNGEE. This CDR3 has 15 residues. After removal of 0 bases from V and 4 bases from J, the junction contained 0 bases not matched to a gene. The record originates from a study of PD-L1 blockade in urothelial cancer. Overall study: Blood was subjected to analysis at 3 weeks (second dose) and 6 weeks following treatment start. The study's findings and limits: Pretreatment clonality of the blood TCR repertoire below the median was predictive of superior survival. In blood at 3 weeks, tumor-associated clones expanded more among patients with durable benefit.

Generated by immunoSEQ multiplex PCR, the TCRdb table keeps only in-frame clones and is missing some. The sample has roughly 60,000 clones, approximately 80% seen once. The specimen comprised PBMCs, sampled around atezolizumab (anti-PD-L1) treatment. This TCR was sampled from an older man with urothelial cancer. V gene TRBV9 combines with J gene TRBJ2-1; 11 nucleotides agree with TRBD2. The CDR3 DNA reads as TGTGCCAGCAGCGTAGGGACTAGCGGGTACAATGAGCAGTTCTTC. Translating it yields CASSVGTSGYNEQFF.